This T cell receptor beta chain was sequenced for a study of blood T cell repertoires in COVID-19. TCRdb's table, derived via immunoSEQ multiplex PCR, lists solely in-frame clones and lacks some. The table has approximately 190,000 clones, approximately 92% seen once; the top ten hold approximately 0.48%. This TCR was recovered from a man aged 50-59 years with acute or convalescent COVID-19. The specimen sequenced was peripheral blood.

The CDR3, as DNA: TGTGCCAGCAGCTCATTCCGAGAGCTTTACGAGCAGTACGTC. Protein: CASSSFRELYEQYV. The chain is built from TRBV28 and TRBJ2-7; D remains ambiguous. The CDR3 covers 14 residues. Trimming pared 6 bases from V and 4 bases from J, leaving 16 bases between. Germline assignment: CDR1 MDHEN and CDR2 SYDVKM.